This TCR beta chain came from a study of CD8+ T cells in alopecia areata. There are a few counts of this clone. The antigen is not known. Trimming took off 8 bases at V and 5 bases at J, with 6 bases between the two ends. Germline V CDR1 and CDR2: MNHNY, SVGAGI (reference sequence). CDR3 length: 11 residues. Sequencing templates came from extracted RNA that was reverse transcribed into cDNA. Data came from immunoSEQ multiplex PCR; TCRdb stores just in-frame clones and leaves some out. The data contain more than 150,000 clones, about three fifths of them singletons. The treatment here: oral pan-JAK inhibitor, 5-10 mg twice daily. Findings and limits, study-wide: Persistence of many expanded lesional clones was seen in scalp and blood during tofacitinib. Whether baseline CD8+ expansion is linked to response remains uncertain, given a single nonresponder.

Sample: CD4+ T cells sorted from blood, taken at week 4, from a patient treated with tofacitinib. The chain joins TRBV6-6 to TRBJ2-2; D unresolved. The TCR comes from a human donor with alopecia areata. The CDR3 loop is CASGGTGELFF. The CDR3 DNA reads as TGTGCCAGCGGCGGAACCGGGGAGCTGTTTTTT.